The 21 T cell receptor beta chains reported below all come from one sample, sequenced in a study of cytomegalovirus exposure and HLA in healthy donors. Both 60 Vbeta primers and 13 Jbeta primers went into the PCR. Generated by immunoSEQ multiplex PCR, the TCRdb table keeps only in-frame clones and is missing some. The sample lists roughly 110,000 clones, 60% to 85% occurring once. The specimen sequenced was PBMCs. All receptors derive from a male donor in good health and CMV-seropositive.

The chain recombines TRBV28 with TRBJ1-6, with unresolved D. Germline CDR1 is MDHEN and CDR2 is SYDVKM. CDR3 length: 15 amino acids. V shed 3 bases and J shed 9 bases, with 15 bases lying between them. CDR3 nucleotide sequence: TGTGCCAGCAGTTTGCTCTTACGACTGAGTTCACCCCTCCACTTT. Amino acids: CASSLLLRLSSPLHF.

The genes are TRBV27 and TRBJ2-7, with D possibly matching TRBD2 (6 bases). This CDR3 contains 19 residues. The germline CDR1 and CDR2 sequences are MNHEY and SMNVEV (reference sequence). V was clipped by 1 base and J by 3 bases, with 25 bases between them. CDR3 in amino acids: CASSLFPPPGTERGYEQYF. The CDR3 nucleotides are TGTGCCAGCAGTTTATTCCCACCACCCGGGACTGAAAGGGGCTACGAGCAGTACTTC.

In DNA, the CDR3 is TGTGCCAGCAGCTTGACCCGTGCAGGTGTTCGCGAGCAGTACTTC. Translated, it gives CASSLTRAGVREQYF. The rearrangement joins TRBV5-4 to TRBJ2-7; D call uncertain. Per the germline V gene, CDR1 is SGHNT and CDR2 is YYREEE (reference sequence). The CDR3 has 15 residues. V was cut by 1 base and J by 6 bases, with 17 bases left in between. Full variable domain (missing parts from reference TRBV5-4 and TRBJ2-7): ETGVTQSPTHLIKTRGQQVTLRCSSQSGHNTVSWYQQALGQGPQFIFQYYREEENGRGNFPPRFSGLQFPNYSSELNVNALELDDSALYLCASSLTRAGVREQYFGPGTRLTVT.

The V and J genes are TRBV19 and TRBJ2-1, with 7 bases identical to TRBD1. Trimming at V came to 11 bases and at J to 2 bases, leaving 12 bases not matched to a gene. The germline CDR1 and CDR2 sequences are LNHDA and SQIVND (reference sequence). CDR3 length: 15 residues. The CDR3 spells CASTLDRAPYNEQFF. The CDR3 DNA reads TGTGCCTCTACTCTCGACAGGGCTCCCTACAATGAGCAGTTCTTC.

This chain connects TRBV11-2 to TRBJ2-7; TRBD1 agrees at 9 bases. Germline V gene sequence: CDR1 SGHAT, CDR2 FQNNGV. Germline trimming cut 6 bases from V and 9 bases from J; bases unmatched to any gene: 15. CDR3 length equals 15 residues. The CDR3 region is CASRPVFGTGSRQYF. CDR3 DNA sequence: TGTGCCAGCAGGCCCGTTTTCGGGACAGGGTCACGGCAGTACTTC.

This clone has a handful of counts. The DNA for the CDR3 is TGTGCCAGCAGCGGAAGAGCGGGAGTGGGCAATGAGCAGTTCTTC. Encoded protein: CASSGRAGVGNEQFF. This chain joins TRBV9 and TRBJ2-1, with 8 bases identical to TRBD2. The germline CDR1 and CDR2 sequences are SGDLS and YYNGEE. Trimming removed 3 bases from V and 6 bases from J; junction bases left unmatched: 8. The CDR3 is 15 residues long.

V is TRBV5-1 and J is TRBJ2-7, with 8 bases fitting TRBD1. Unmatched junction bases numbered 10, after V lost 1 base and J lost 7 bases. This CDR3 has 15 residues. From germline, CDR1 is SGHRS and CDR2 YFSETQ. The chain's CDR3 is CASSLFGQGGDEQYF. The CDR3 coding sequence is TGCGCCAGCAGCTTGTTCGGACAGGGCGGCGATGAGCAGTACTTC. Using reference TRBV5-1 and TRBJ2-7 for the parts outside the CDR3, the full variable domain is KAGVTQTPRYLIKTRGQQVTLSCSPISGHRSVSWYQQTPGQGLQFLFEYFSETQRNKGNFPGRFSGRQFSNSRSEMNVSTLELGDSALYLCASSLFGQGGDEQYFGPGTRLTVT.

A single count supports this clone. This chain connects TRBV2 to TRBJ2-1; 9 nucleotides align to TRBD2. This CDR3 contains 17 residues. V shed 1 base, J shed 6 bases, and the junction held 10 bases outside the gene matches. CDR1 and CDR2 from the germline V gene are SNHLY and FYNNEI. As DNA, the CDR3 is TGTGCCAGCAGTGAAGTGATCGTGGCTAGCGGGATCAATGAGCAGTTCTTC. It encodes CASSEVIVASGINEQFF.

This chain links TRBV28 with TRBJ1-1; D uncertain. The ends were cut back, 2 bases at V and 0 bases at J, with 16 bases in the middle. CDR1 and CDR2 (germline): MDHEN, SYDVKM. This CDR3 region has 17 residues. The CDR3 sequence is CASSLRPRDPLNTEAFF. The CDR3 DNA follows: TGTGCCAGCAGTTTACGCCCGAGGGATCCGTTGAACACTGAAGCTTTCTTT. The variable domain in full, completed from reference TRBV28 and TRBJ1-1, reads DVKVTQSSRYLVKRTGEKVFLECVQDMDHENMFWYRQDPGLGLRLIYFSYDVKMKEKGDIPEGYSVSREKKERFSLILESASTNQTSMYLCASSLRPRDPLNTEAFFGQGTRLTVV.

V gene TRBV6-5 combines with J gene TRBJ2-3; TRBD1 agrees at 8 bases. This CDR3 region has 16 residues. Germline loops: CDR1 MNHEY, CDR2 SVGAGI. With V trimmed by 2 bases and J by 4 bases, 8 bases remained unmatched. The CDR3, as DNA: TGTGCCAGCAGTTACGTTCGGTCAGGGGGCGCAGATACGCAGTATTTT. Its translation: CASSYVRSGGADTQYF.

This clone is a singleton in its sample. CDR3 loop: CASTRNGRTGTDTQYF. The CDR3 bases are TGTGCCAGCACCAGGAACGGGCGGACAGGCACAGATACGCAGTATTTT. The chain couples TRBV6-6 to TRBJ2-3; weak D call: TRBD1 (6 bases). CDR1 is MNHNY and CDR2 is SVGAGI in the germline V gene (reference sequence). V was pared by 7 bases and J by 1 base, with 18 bases between. CDR3 length equals 16 residues.

This rearrangement joins TRBV2 to TRBJ2-1, with 9 nucleotides matching TRBD2. The CDR3 length is 14 residues. The trim removed 4 bases at V and 5 bases at J, leaving 3 bases unmatched. CDR1 is SNHLY, CDR2 FYNNEI, per germline. DNA for the CDR3: TGTGCCAGCAGTGTTCTAGCGGGAAACAATGAGCAGTTCTTC. This gives the protein CASSVLAGNNEQFF.

CDR3 amino acids: CASGVGTGPYEQYF. CDR3 DNA: TGTGCCAGTGGGGTGGGGACAGGTCCCTACGAGCAGTACTTC. The V and J genes are TRBV19 and TRBJ2-7; 8 bases line up with TRBD1. There are 14 residues in the CDR3. V shed 8 bases, J shed 2 bases, and the junction held 8 bases outside the gene matches. From germline, CDR1 is LNHDA and CDR2 SQIVND (reference sequence).

The J gene is TRBJ2-1, the V gene TRBV6-4, with TRBD2 matching over 11 bases. V shed 5 bases and J 4 bases; nucleotides not matched to a gene: 7. Germline V gene data show CDR1 as MRHNA and CDR2 as SNTAGT. This CDR3 is built from 16 residues. Written as DNA, the CDR3 is TGTGCCAGCAGTACGAAAGGGACTAGCGGTTACAATGAGCAGTTCTTC. It codes for CASSTKGTSGYNEQFF.

This clone was recorded once. CDR3 nucleotides: TGTGCCAGCACTTCGGACAGACAAGAGACCCAGTACTTC. Its protein product is CASTSDRQETQYF. The rearrangement uses TRBV13 and TRBJ2-5, with a tentative D call TRBD1 (6 bases). The germline gives CDR1 PRHDT, CDR2 FYEKMQ (reference sequence). Trimming removed 7 bases at V and 2 bases at J, with 11 bases between. CDR3 length equals 13 residues.

There are a few counts of this clone. The chain couples TRBV5-1 to TRBJ1-4; perhaps TRBD1 as D (5 bases). V lost 4 bases and J lost 5, with 12 bases in between. The V gene's germline CDR1 is SGHRS and CDR2 YFSETQ. The CDR3 is 14 amino acids. CDR3 region: CASSPTGDNEKLFF. CDR3 DNA sequence: TGCGCCAGCAGCCCAACAGGTGACAATGAAAAACTGTTTTTT.

This clone was recorded a few times. The genes are TRBV7-2 and TRBJ2-1, with D possibly TRBD2 on 5 matching bases. The V and J ends lost 5 bases and 2 bases respectively, with 10 bases between them. Per the germline V gene, CDR1 is SGHTA and CDR2 is FQGNSA. CDR3 size: 14 residues. The CDR3 nucleotides read TGTGCCAGCAGCCCCAGAGGGACCTACAATGAGCAGTTCTTC. Residues: CASSPRGTYNEQFF.

This clone appeared once. The V call is TRBV10-3, the J call TRBJ2-7; TRBD2 agrees at 8 bases. The V and J ends lost 10 bases and 6 bases, in that order; junction bases with no gene match: 2. CDR1 and CDR2 from the germline V gene are ENHRY and SYGVKD. The CDR3 sequence is 10 residues long. CDR3 region: CATREGEQYF. CDR3 nucleotide sequence: TGTGCCACCCGGGAGGGCGAGCAGTACTTC.

The chain employs TRBV6-6 and TRBJ2-1, with TRBD1 matching over 8 bases. The CDR3 spans 15 residues. V shed 0 bases and J 8 bases; nucleotides not matched to a gene: 6. Germline CDR1 MNHNY, CDR2 SVGAGI (reference sequence). CDR3 coding DNA: TGTGCCAGCAGTTACTCGGCAGGGGGCAGGGATGAGCAGTTCTTC. Protein sequence: CASSYSAGGRDEQFF.

This chain joins TRBV27 and TRBJ1-3; 9 nucleotides agree with TRBD1. Germline V gene data show CDR1 as MNHEY and CDR2 as SMNVEV (reference sequence). V shed 5 bases and J 0 bases; nucleotides not matched to a gene: 5. This CDR3 region has 16 residues. This CDR3 reads CASSPWTGASGNTIYF. DNA of the CDR3: TGTGCCAGCAGTCCCTGGACAGGGGCCTCTGGAAACACCATATATTTT.

This clone was detected only a few times. Different DNA sequences within this sample yield the same CDR3. This chain joins TRBV5-1 and TRBJ2-5; weak D call: TRBD1 (6 bases). The CDR3 covers 13 residues. Germline V lookup: CDR1 SGHRS, CDR2 YFSETQ. The V and J ends lost 2 bases and 5 bases respectively, with 10 bases between them. CDR3 sequence: CASSFGGRETQYF. CDR3 sequence (DNA): TGCGCCAGCAGCTTTGGGGGCCGGGAGACCCAGTACTTC.